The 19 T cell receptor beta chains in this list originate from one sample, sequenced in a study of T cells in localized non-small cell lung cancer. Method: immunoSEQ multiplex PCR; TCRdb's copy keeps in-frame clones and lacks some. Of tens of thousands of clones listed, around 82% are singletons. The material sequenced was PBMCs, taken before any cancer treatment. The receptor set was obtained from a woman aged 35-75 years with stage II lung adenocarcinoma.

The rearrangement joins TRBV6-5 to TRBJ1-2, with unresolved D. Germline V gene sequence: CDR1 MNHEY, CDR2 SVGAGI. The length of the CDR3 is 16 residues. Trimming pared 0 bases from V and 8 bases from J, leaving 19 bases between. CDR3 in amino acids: CASSYSTGSAAAGYTF. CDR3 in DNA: TGTGCCAGCAGTTACTCTACTGGGTCGGCGGCGGCGGGCTACACCTTC.

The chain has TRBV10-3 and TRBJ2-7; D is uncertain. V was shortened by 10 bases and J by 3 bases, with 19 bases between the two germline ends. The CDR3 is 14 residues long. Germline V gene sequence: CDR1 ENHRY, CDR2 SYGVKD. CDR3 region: CATGWQLENYEQYF. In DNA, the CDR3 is TGTGCCACCGGTTGGCAGTTAGAAAACTACGAGCAGTACTTC.

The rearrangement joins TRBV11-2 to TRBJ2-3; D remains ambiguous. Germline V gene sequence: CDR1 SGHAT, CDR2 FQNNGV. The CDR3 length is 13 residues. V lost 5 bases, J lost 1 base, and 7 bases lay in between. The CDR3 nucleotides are TGTGCCAGCAGCCCCTCAGGCACAGATACGCAGTATTTT. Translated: CASSPSGTDTQYF.

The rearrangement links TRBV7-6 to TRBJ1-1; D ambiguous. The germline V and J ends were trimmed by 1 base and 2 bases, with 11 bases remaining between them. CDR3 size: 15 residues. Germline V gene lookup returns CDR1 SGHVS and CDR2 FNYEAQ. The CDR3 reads CASSLGIKGNTEAFF. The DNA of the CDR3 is TGTGCCAGCAGCTTAGGGATCAAGGGAAACACTGAAGCTTTCTTT.

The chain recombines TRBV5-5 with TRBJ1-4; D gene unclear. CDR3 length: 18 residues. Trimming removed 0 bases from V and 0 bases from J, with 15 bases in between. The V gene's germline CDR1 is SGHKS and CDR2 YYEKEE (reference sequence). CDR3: CASSLGAPSVATNEKLFF. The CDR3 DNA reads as TGTGCCAGCAGCTTGGGGGCTCCATCCGTTGCAACTAATGAAAAACTGTTTTTT.

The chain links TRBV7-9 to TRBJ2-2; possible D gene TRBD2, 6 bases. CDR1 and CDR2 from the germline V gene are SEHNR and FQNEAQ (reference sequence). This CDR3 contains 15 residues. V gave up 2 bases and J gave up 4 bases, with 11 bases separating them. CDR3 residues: CASSLWRAGTGELFF. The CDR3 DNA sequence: TGTGCCAGCAGCTTATGGAGGGCCGGCACCGGGGAGCTGTTTTTT. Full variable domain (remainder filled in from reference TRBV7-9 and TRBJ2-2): DTGVSQNPRHKITKRGQNVTFRCDPISEHNRLYWYRQTLGQGPEFLTYFQNEAQLEKSRLLSDRFSAERPKGSFSTLEIQRTEQGDSAMYLCASSLWRAGTGELFFGEGSRLTVL.

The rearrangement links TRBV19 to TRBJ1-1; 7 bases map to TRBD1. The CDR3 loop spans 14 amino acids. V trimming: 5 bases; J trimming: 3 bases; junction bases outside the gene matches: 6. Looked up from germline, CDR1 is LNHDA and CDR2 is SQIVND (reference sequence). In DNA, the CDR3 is TGTGCCAGTAGTTTCCAGACAGGGTACACTGAAGCTTTCTTT. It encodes CASSFQTGYTEAFF.

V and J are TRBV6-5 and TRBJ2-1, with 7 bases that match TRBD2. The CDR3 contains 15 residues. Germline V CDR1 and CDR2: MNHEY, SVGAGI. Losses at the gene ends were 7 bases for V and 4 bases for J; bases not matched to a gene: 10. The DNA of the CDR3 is TGTGCCAGCACCATGAAAGCGGGGACTTACAATGAGCAGTTCTTC. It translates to CASTMKAGTYNEQFF.

The CDR3 here is CASSRTTTNEKLFF. The CDR3 region has the DNA TGTGCCAGCAGCCGAACTACAACTAATGAAAAACTGTTTTTT. The chain recombines TRBV2 with TRBJ1-4; D remains ambiguous. Germline lookup yields CDR1 SNHLY and CDR2 FYNNEI. This CDR3 has 14 residues. V was shortened by 6 bases and J by 0 bases, with 8 bases between the two germline ends.

Here the CDR3 DNA reads TGTGCCAGCAGTTCGGTAGGCACTGAAGCTTTCTTT. It encodes CASSSVGTEAFF. This chain uses TRBV25-1 with TRBJ1-1; D is uncertain. This CDR3 has 12 amino acids. Germline values: CDR1 MGHDK, CDR2 SYGVNS. The V and J ends lost 5 bases and 4 bases respectively, with 8 bases between them.

In DNA form, the CDR3 reads TGTGCCAGCAGCGTAGGGGAGGCAGATGAAGCTTTCTTT. Translated, it gives CASSVGEADEAFF. The rearrangement uses TRBV9 and TRBJ1-1; unclear D gene. V was trimmed by 0 bases and J by 7 bases, leaving 10 bases between them. CDR3 size: 13 residues. From germline, CDR1 is SGDLS and CDR2 YYNGEE.

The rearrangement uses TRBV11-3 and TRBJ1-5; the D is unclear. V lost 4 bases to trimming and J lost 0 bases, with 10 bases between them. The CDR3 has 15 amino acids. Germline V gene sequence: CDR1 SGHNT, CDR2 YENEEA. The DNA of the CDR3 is TGTGCCAGCAGCTCAGGACCTTATAGCAATCAGCCCCAGCATTTT. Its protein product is CASSSGPYSNQPQHF.

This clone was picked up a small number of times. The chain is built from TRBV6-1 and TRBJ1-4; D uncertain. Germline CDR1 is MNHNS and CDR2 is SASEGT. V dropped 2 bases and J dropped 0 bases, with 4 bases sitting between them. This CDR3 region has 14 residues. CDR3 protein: CASSEFATNEKLFF. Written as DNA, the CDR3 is TGTGCCAGCAGTGAATTCGCAACTAATGAAAAACTGTTTTTT.

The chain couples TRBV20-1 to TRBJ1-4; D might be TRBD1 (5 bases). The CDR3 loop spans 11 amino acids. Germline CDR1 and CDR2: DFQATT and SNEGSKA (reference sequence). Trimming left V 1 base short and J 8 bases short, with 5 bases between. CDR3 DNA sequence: TGCAGTGCTAGAGGGGGGGAAAAACTGTTTTTT. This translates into CSARGGEKLFF.

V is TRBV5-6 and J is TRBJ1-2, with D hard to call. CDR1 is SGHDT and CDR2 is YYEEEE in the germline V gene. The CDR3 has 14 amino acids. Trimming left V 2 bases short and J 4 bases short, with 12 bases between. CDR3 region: CASSFATDRYGYTF. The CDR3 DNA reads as TGTGCCAGCAGCTTTGCAACCGATCGCTATGGCTACACCTTC.

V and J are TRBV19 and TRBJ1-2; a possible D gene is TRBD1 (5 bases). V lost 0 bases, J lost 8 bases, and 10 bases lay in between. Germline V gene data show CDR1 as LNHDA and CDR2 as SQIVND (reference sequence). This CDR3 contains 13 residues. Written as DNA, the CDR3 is TGTGCCAGTAGTATAGACCCAGGGTACGGCTACACCTTC. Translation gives CASSIDPGYGYTF.

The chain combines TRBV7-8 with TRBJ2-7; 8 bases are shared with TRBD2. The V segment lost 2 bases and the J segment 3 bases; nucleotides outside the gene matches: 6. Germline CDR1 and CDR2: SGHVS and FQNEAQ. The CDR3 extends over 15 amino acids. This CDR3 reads CASSLRAGALYEQYF. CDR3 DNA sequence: TGTGCCAGCAGCTTACGAGCGGGGGCACTCTACGAGCAGTACTTC.

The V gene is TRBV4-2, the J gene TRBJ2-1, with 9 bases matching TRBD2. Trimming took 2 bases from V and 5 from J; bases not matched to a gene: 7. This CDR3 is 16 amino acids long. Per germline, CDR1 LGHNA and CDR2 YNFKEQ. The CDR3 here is CASSQNPSGDNNEQFF. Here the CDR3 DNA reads TGTGCCAGCAGCCAAAATCCTAGCGGGGACAACAATGAGCAGTTCTTC.

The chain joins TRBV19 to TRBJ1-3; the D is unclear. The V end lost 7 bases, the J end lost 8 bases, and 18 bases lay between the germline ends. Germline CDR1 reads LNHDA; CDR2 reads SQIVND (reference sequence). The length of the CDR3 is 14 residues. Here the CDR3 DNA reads TGTGCCAGTAAAGAGAGGCAACATGCGTACACCATATATTTT. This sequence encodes CASKERQHAYTIYF.